This T cell receptor (beta chain) was recorded in a study of Graves' ophthalmopathy and Graves' hyperthyroidism. The table lists this clonotype with many counts. Its antigen is currently unknown. The CDR3 does not close with the conserved phenylalanine or tryptophan, likely indicating a read error. Investigators amplified TCR beta CDR3 regions from RNA transcripts. Amplification began with first-round RT-PCR using HTBI primers, then second-round multiplex PCR was performed. MiXCR, applied by TCRdb to the multiplex PCR reads, yields one record per CDR3 protein. The sample consists of 200,000 to 250,000 distinct CDR3 sequences, approximately 21% of them appearing once. The germline V gene encodes CDR1 MGHRA and CDR2 YSYEKL. The J segment lost 5 bases and the V segment lost 4 bases, leaving 4 bases of the junction unmatched. The CDR3 loop spans 15 amino acids. Other autoimmune diseases, uncontrolled infections, pregnancy or lactation excluded patients from enrollment. The authors diagnosed from clinical symptoms, serum thyroxine, TRAb, thyroid ultrasound and orbital computed tomography.

Study results and caveats: Ophthalmopathy progression was predicted by the model at less than 71% sensitivity and about 74% specificity. The 13-signature model separated ophthalmopathy from stable hyperthyroidism at approximately 89% sensitivity and around 81% specificity.

The chain is built from TRBV4-1 and TRBJ2-5; TRBD2 matches at 13 bases. The specimen sequenced was peripheral blood. The receptor comes from a woman between 45 and 60 years old with Graves' ophthalmopathy. The CDR3 DNA reads as TGCGCCAGCAGCCCGCTGACTAGCGGGAGGGAGACCCAGTACCTC. Its translation is CASSPLTSGRETQYL.